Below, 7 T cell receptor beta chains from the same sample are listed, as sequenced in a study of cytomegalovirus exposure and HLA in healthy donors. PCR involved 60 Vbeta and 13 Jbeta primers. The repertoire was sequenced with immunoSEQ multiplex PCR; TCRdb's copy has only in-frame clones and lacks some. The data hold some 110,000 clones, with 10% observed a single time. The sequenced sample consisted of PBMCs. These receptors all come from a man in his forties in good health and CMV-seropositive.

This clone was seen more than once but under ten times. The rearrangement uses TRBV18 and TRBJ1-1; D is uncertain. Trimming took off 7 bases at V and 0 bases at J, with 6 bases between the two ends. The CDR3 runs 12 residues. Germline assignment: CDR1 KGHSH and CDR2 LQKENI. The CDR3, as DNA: TGTGCCAGCTGCAACATGAACACTGAAGCTTTCTTT. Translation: CASCNMNTEAFF. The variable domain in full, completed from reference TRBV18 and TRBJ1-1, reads NAGVMQNPRHLVRRRGQEARLRCSPMKGHSHVYWYRQLPEEGLKFMVYLQKENIIDESGMPKERFSAEFPKEGPSILRIQQVVRGDSAAYFCASCNMNTEAFFGQGTRLTVV.

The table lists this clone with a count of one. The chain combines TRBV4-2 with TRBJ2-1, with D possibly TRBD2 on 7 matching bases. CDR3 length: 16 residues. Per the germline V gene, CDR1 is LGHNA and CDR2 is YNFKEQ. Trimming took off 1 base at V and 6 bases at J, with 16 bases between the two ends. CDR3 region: CASSQVEGGGPNEQFF. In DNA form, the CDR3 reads TGTGCCAGCAGCCAAGTGGAGGGGGGAGGGCCCAATGAGCAGTTCTTC.

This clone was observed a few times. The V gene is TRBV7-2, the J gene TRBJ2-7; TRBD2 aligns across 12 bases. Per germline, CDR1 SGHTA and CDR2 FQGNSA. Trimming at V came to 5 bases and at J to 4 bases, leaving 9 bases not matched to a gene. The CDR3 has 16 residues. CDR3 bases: TGTGCCAGCAGCGCTACGACTAGCGGGAGAACGTACGAGCAGTACTTC. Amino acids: CASSATTSGRTYEQYF.

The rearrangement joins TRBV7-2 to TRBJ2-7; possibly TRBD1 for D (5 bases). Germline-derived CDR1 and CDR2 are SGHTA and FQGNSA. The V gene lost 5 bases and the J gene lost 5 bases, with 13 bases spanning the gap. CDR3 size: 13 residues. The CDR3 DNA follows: TGTGCCAGCAGCCTGCGACAGAACCACGAGCAGTACTTC. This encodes CASSLRQNHEQYF.

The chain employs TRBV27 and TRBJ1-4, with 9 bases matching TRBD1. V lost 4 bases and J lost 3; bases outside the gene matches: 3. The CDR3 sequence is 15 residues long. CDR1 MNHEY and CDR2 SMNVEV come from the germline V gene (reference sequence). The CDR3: CASSSQGAANEKLFF. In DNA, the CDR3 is TGTGCCAGCAGTTCACAGGGGGCGGCTAATGAAAAACTGTTTTTT.

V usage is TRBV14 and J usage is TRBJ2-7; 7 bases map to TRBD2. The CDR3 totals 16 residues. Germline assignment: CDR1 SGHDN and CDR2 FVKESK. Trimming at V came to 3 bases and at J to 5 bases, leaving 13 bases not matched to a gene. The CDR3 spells CASSQSLPGLRHEQYF. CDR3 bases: TGTGCCAGCAGCCAGTCCCTGCCGGGACTACGACACGAGCAGTACTTC.

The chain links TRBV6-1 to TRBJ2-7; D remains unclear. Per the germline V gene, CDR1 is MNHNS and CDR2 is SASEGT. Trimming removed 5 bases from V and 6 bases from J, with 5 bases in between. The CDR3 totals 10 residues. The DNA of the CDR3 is TGTGCCAGCAGTACGGTCGAGCAGTACTTC. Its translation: CASSTVEQYF.